This entry lists 21 T cell receptor beta chains sequenced from one sample in a study of blood T cell repertoires in COVID-19. The table came from immunoSEQ multiplex PCR; TCRdb's copy has only in-frame clones and leaves some out. The repertoire holds around 150,000 clones, with 89% as singletons. Source material: peripheral blood. Receptors were obtained from a man between 60 and 75 years old with acute or convalescent COVID-19.

The chain carries TRBV7-8 and TRBJ1-2; D call uncertain. Germline V gene lookup returns CDR1 SGHVS and CDR2 FQNEAQ. V was trimmed by 4 bases and J by 3 bases, leaving 18 bases between them. The CDR3 is made up of 16 amino acids. The CDR3: CASSSAVNLNYYGYTF. Here the CDR3 DNA reads TGTGCCAGCAGCTCGGCGGTCAACCTTAATTACTATGGCTACACCTTC.

This clone was counted a few times. The chain carries TRBV5-4 and TRBJ2-2; a possible D gene is TRBD1 (5 bases). The CDR3 sequence is 15 residues long. Germline CDR1 reads SGHNT; CDR2 reads YYREEE (reference sequence). Trimming removed 1 base at V and 5 bases at J, with 12 bases between. The CDR3 region is CASSLRGRATGELFF. The CDR3 DNA reads TGTGCCAGCAGCTTGAGGGGCAGGGCTACCGGGGAGCTGTTTTTT.

This sequence joins TRBV5-6 and TRBJ1-1; no clear D gene. The CDR3 is 12 residues long. V lost 1 base, J lost 10 bases, and 11 bases lay in between. The V gene's germline CDR1 is SGHDT and CDR2 YYEEEE. The CDR3 loop reads CASSLWPGVAFF. DNA of the CDR3: TGTGCCAGCAGCTTGTGGCCTGGAGTAGCTTTCTTT.

This clone was recorded only once. The chain links TRBV3-1 (or the pseudogene TRBV3-2) to TRBJ1-1; D unresolved. CDR1 is LGHDT, CDR2 YNNKEL, per germline (reference sequence). The V and J ends lost 1 base and 1 base respectively, with 13 bases between them. CDR3 length: 16 amino acids. CDR3 loop: CASSQVPGPQNTEAFF. For the CDR3, the DNA is TGTGCCAGCAGCCAAGTCCCGGGTCCACAGAACACTGAAGCTTTCTTT.

This clone was recorded once. The chain is built from TRBV7-9 and TRBJ2-1; D call uncertain. The CDR3 extends over 13 amino acids. Trimming removed 3 bases at V and 3 bases at J, with 6 bases between. Per the germline V gene, CDR1 is SEHNR and CDR2 is FQNEAQ (reference sequence). CDR3 amino acids: CASSFADYNEQFF. In nucleotides, the CDR3 is TGTGCCAGCAGCTTCGCAGACTACAATGAGCAGTTCTTC.

V gene TRBV6-4 combines with J gene TRBJ1-6, with 8 positions matching TRBD1. The V gene's germline CDR1 is MRHNA and CDR2 SNTAGT. V was clipped by 5 bases and J by 9 bases; unmatched bases: 3. The CDR3 consists of 13 residues. This CDR3 is CASSPTGVSPLHF. The CDR3 DNA reads TGTGCCAGCAGTCCGACAGGGGTTTCACCCCTCCACTTT.

The chain uses TRBV6-5 and TRBJ2-7, with TRBD1 matching 8 bases. Germline V gene data show CDR1 as MNHEY and CDR2 as SVGAGI. V was pared by 2 bases and J by 4 bases, with 4 bases of the junction left unmatched. The CDR3 covers 14 residues. The CDR3 loop is CASSYRDRMYEQYF. In DNA form, the CDR3 reads TGTGCCAGCAGTTACCGGGACAGGATGTACGAGCAGTACTTC.

This clone was recorded a few times. The CDR3 loop is CASSQQPGQDNSPLHF. The DNA of the CDR3 is TGTGCCAGCAGCCAACAACCGGGACAGGATAATTCACCCCTCCACTTT. V gene TRBV4-2 combines with J gene TRBJ1-6; 8 bases match TRBD1. The germline V gene encodes CDR1 LGHNA and CDR2 YNFKEQ. J lost 5 bases, V lost 2 bases, and 5 bases had no gene match. CDR3 length: 16 residues.

The chain recombines TRBV20-1 with TRBJ1-2, with D tentatively TRBD1 (5 bases). Germline assignment: CDR1 DFQATT and CDR2 SNEGSKA (reference sequence). Trimming took off 6 bases at V and 4 bases at J, with 9 bases between the two ends. The CDR3 is made up of 11 amino acids. The CDR3 loop is CSATDTYGYTF. The CDR3 region has the DNA TGCAGTGCCACGGACACCTATGGCTACACCTTC.

The chain's CDR3 is CAWQGQLNTEAFF. In DNA, the CDR3 is TGTGCCTGGCAGGGACAGCTGAACACTGAAGCTTTCTTT. This chain connects TRBV30 to TRBJ1-1; 7 bases agree with TRBD1. Germline values: CDR1 GTSNPN, CDR2 SVGIG (reference sequence). The junction had 3 bases not matched to a gene; V was cut back by 5 bases and J by 0 bases. The CDR3 is 13 amino acids.

The sample holds one count of this clone. The rearrangement links TRBV11-2 to TRBJ2-3; unclear D gene. Between the trimmed V and J ends, which lost 2 bases and 0 bases, there was a span of 6 bases. This CDR3 region has 14 residues. In germline, CDR1 is SGHAT, CDR2 FQNNGV. CDR3 amino acids: CASSLYGSTDTQYF. CDR3 nucleotide sequence: TGTGCCAGCAGCTTATACGGGAGCACAGATACGCAGTATTTT.

This clone was found once. The V and J genes are TRBV2 and TRBJ1-5, with D uncertain. The V end was cut by 7 bases, the J end by 9 bases, with 10 bases between. CDR3 length: 11 residues. From germline, CDR1 is SNHLY and CDR2 FYNNEI. This CDR3 reads CASTALGPQHF. DNA for the CDR3: TGTGCCAGCACCGCTCTAGGGCCCCAGCATTTT.

The V call is TRBV4-2, the J call TRBJ1-4, with 8 positions matching TRBD1. Germline V gene data show CDR1 as LGHNA and CDR2 as YNFKEQ. Germline trimming cut 3 bases from V and 3 bases from J; bases unmatched to any gene: 12. The CDR3 is made up of 18 amino acids. CDR3 sequence reads: CASSHFGQGRSPNEKLFF. The CDR3 coding sequence is TGTGCCAGCAGCCATTTCGGACAGGGAAGGTCGCCTAATGAAAAACTGTTTTTT.

V and J are TRBV3-1 (or the pseudogene TRBV3-2) and TRBJ1-3, with TRBD1 as a possible D gene (5 bases). Trimming took 5 bases from V and 4 from J, leaving 15 bases between them. The germline V gene encodes CDR1 LGHDT and CDR2 YNNKEL (reference sequence). This CDR3 is 15 amino acids long. For the CDR3, the DNA is TGTGCCAGCAGCTCTTTCCAGGGCCCCGGAAACACCATATATTTT. Translating it yields CASSSFQGPGNTIYF.

The rearrangement links TRBV5-6 to TRBJ1-1; weak D call: TRBD1 (6 bases). CDR3 length: 16 amino acids. Deletions cut 4 bases from V and 1 base from J, with 17 bases between. From germline, CDR1 is SGHDT and CDR2 YYEEEE. CDR3 in DNA: TGTGCCAGCAGCCGCCGAAGACAGGTCGAGAACACTGAAGCTTTCTTT. Translation: CASSRRRQVENTEAFF.

The chain recombines TRBV25-1 with TRBJ2-3; D is possibly TRBD1 (6 bases). CDR1 and CDR2 from the germline V gene are MGHDK and SYGVNS. The ends were cut back, 3 bases at V and 1 base at J, with 11 bases in the middle. This CDR3 contains 15 residues. CDR3 nucleotide sequence: TGTGCCAGCAGTGATTCGAGACAGGGCACAGATACGCAGTATTTT. This sequence encodes CASSDSRQGTDTQYF.

This clone was seen only a few times. CDR3 amino acids: CAISEFDRASNTGELFF. CDR3 coding DNA: TGTGCCATCAGTGAATTTGACAGGGCTTCGAACACCGGGGAGCTGTTTTTT. This chain links TRBV10-3 with TRBJ2-2; 7 bases fit TRBD1. The CDR3 totals 17 residues. Germline CDR1 and CDR2: ENHRY and SYGVKD. The trim removed 3 bases at V and 0 bases at J, leaving 7 bases unmatched.

This clone was detected only a few times. The chain joins TRBV19 to TRBJ2-1, with D possibly TRBD1 on 5 matching bases. V lost 5 bases, J lost 5 bases, and 19 bases lay in between. Per the germline V gene, CDR1 is LNHDA and CDR2 is SQIVND (reference sequence). The CDR3 sequence is 16 residues long. The DNA for the CDR3 is TGTGCCAGTAGTTCTTCCGTGGGTCAGGGAAACAATGAGCAGTTCTTC. This sequence encodes CASSSSVGQGNNEQFF.

The rearrangement joins TRBV11-2 to TRBJ2-1; a weak D match, TRBD2 (6 bases). V shed 3 bases and J shed 2 bases, with 17 bases lying between them. The germline V gene has CDR1 SGHAT and CDR2 FQNNGV. The CDR3 is made up of 17 amino acids. The CDR3 sequence: CASSLPLGLAPYNEQFF. CDR3 sequence (DNA): TGTGCCAGCAGCTTGCCTTTGGGACTCGCCCCCTACAATGAGCAGTTCTTC.

The rearrangement links TRBV12-3 or TRBV12-4 to TRBJ2-1; D is unresolved. Between the trimmed V and J ends, which lost 6 bases and 5 bases, there was a span of 11 bases. This CDR3 has 13 amino acids. The CDR3 here is CASSLLFNNEQFF. The CDR3 DNA reads as TGTGCCAGCAGCCTACTATTCAACAATGAGCAGTTCTTC.

The rearrangement links TRBV18 to TRBJ1-1; D gene ambiguous. Deletions cut 1 base from V and 3 bases from J, with 6 bases between. The germline gives CDR1 KGHSH, CDR2 LQKENI. The CDR3 totals 13 residues. The CDR3 here is CASSPLQYTEAFF. CDR3 nucleotides: TGTGCCAGCTCACCACTTCAGTACACTGAAGCTTTCTTT.